Below, 13 T cell receptor beta chains from the same sample are listed, as sequenced in a study of cytomegalovirus exposure and HLA in healthy donors. The PCR used 60 Vbeta and 13 Jbeta primers. Some clones are missing from TCRdb's copy, which holds only in-frame ones; the method was immunoSEQ multiplex PCR. The data hold 65,000 to 95,000 clones, with over 70% observed a single time. The sequenced sample was PBMCs. These receptors all stem from a man between 70 and 80 years old in good health and CMV-seronegative.

This clone showed up just a few times. The chain is built from TRBV15 and TRBJ1-4; tentative D call: TRBD1 (5 bases). V gave up 0 bases and J gave up 10 bases, with 15 bases separating them. The CDR3 spans 15 residues. The germline V gene encodes CDR1 LNHNV and CDR2 YYDKDF (reference sequence). CDR3 in DNA: TGTGCCACCAGCAGAGAGGGGCAGGTCAAGGGAAAACTGTTTTTT. Encoded protein: CATSREGQVKGKLFF.

The chain recombines TRBV2 with TRBJ2-2; no definite D call. The germline V and J ends were trimmed by 6 bases and 7 bases, with 21 bases remaining between them. This CDR3 contains 16 residues. Germline values: CDR1 SNHLY, CDR2 FYNNEI. CDR3 region: CASRTFVISSIGELFF. The CDR3 bases are TGTGCCAGCAGGACCTTCGTGATTAGCTCTATCGGGGAGCTGTTTTTT.

V gene TRBV9 combines with J gene TRBJ2-1, with 9 nucleotides matching TRBD2. Trimming cost V 0 bases and J 5 bases; bases outside gene matches: 9. Germline CDR1 reads SGDLS; CDR2 reads YYNGEE. The CDR3 consists of 17 residues. DNA for the CDR3: TGTGCCAGCAGCGTAGCTGGGGTAGCGGGAGTCCACAATGAGCAGTTCTTC. Amino acid sequence: CASSVAGVAGVHNEQFF.

This clone has only a few counts. The chain employs TRBV30 and TRBJ1-2; D is unresolved. CDR1 GTSNPN and CDR2 SVGIG come from the germline V gene (reference sequence). The length of the CDR3 is 12 residues. Between the trimmed V and J ends, which lost 1 base and 12 bases, there was a span of 15 bases. DNA of the CDR3: TGTGCCTGGAGTGGCTTGGAGGGCTTCGACACCTTC. Its protein is CAWSGLEGFDTF.

The rearrangement links TRBV4-3 to TRBJ2-4; 7 bases are shared with TRBD1. The CDR3 has 18 residues. J was trimmed by 3 bases and V by 1 base; bases with no gene match: 12. Germline V CDR1 and CDR2: LGHNA, YSLEER. This chain's CDR3 is CASSQVLNRGSLKNIQYF. CDR3 bases: TGCGCCAGCAGCCAAGTTCTTAACAGGGGATCCCTCAAAAACATTCAGTACTTC.

The chain employs TRBV18 and TRBJ1-5; 9 bases fit TRBD1. The trim removed 3 bases at V and 5 bases at J, leaving 5 bases unmatched. The CDR3 length is 15 residues. Germline values: CDR1 KGHSH, CDR2 LQKENI. CDR3 protein: CASSPGQGIDQPQHF. The CDR3 DNA sequence: TGTGCCAGCTCACCGGGACAGGGTATAGATCAGCCCCAGCATTTT.

The V call is TRBV5-1, the J call TRBJ2-7; TRBD1 matches at 8 bases. J was trimmed by 4 bases and V by 2 bases; bases with no gene match: 8. Germline V lookup: CDR1 SGHRS, CDR2 YFSETQ. CDR3 size: 15 residues. Written as DNA, the CDR3 is TGCGCCAGCAGCTTTAGCGGAGGACAGGGTTACGAGCAGTACTTC. Its translation is CASSFSGGQGYEQYF.

The genes are TRBV2 and TRBJ1-1; no clear D gene. The CDR3 is 11 residues long. Germline-derived CDR1 and CDR2 are SNHLY and FYNNEI. V was clipped by 6 bases and J by 6 bases, with 8 bases between them. The CDR3 sequence is CASRIIAEAFF. The CDR3 DNA is TGTGCCAGCAGAATAATAGCTGAAGCTTTCTTT.

This clone came up a few times. The chain carries TRBV10-1 and TRBJ2-1, with 10 positions matching TRBD1. The trim removed 0 bases at V and 6 bases at J, leaving 2 bases unmatched. CDR3 length: 15 residues. Germline CDR1 WNHNN, CDR2 SYGVQD (reference sequence). CDR3 sequence reads: CASSESGTGVNEQFF. Here the CDR3 DNA reads TGCGCCAGCAGTGAGTCCGGGACAGGGGTCAATGAGCAGTTCTTC.

The V gene is TRBV6-6, the J gene TRBJ2-1; tentative D call: TRBD2 (5 bases). From germline, CDR1 is MNHNY and CDR2 SVGAGI (reference sequence). The CDR3 runs 12 residues. V lost 4 bases and J lost 7, with 8 bases in between. Written as DNA, the CDR3 is TGTGCCAGCAGTTTACTAGGAAATGAGCAGTTCTTC. This sequence encodes CASSLLGNEQFF.

This clone occurred a few times. The chain joins TRBV4-3 to TRBJ2-6, with a weak D call TRBD1 (6 bases). The V end lost 2 bases, the J end lost 8 bases, and 13 bases lay between the germline ends. The CDR3 covers 15 residues. Germline V gene sequence: CDR1 LGHNA, CDR2 YSLEER. In nucleotides, the CDR3 is TGCGCCAGCAGCCAAAACAGGGATGAGTCCAACGTCCTGACTTTC. Translating gives CASSQNRDESNVLTF.

This sequence joins TRBV5-4 and TRBJ1-5; possibly TRBD1 for D (5 bases). V was shortened by 4 bases and J by 0 bases, with 8 bases between the two germline ends. The germline CDR1 and CDR2 sequences are SGHNT and YYREEE (reference sequence). This CDR3 comprises 14 residues. CDR3 region: CASSPRGSNQPQHF. The DNA for the CDR3 is TGTGCCAGCAGCCCAAGGGGTAGCAATCAGCCCCAGCATTTT.

The CDR3 coding sequence is TGTGCCAGCTCACCGCTTTGGCAGGGGTCGGCGGGAGGCCTGAACAATGAGCAGTTCTTC. It encodes CASSPLWQGSAGGLNNEQFF. This chain joins TRBV18 and TRBJ2-1; 8 bases fit TRBD2. Per the germline V gene, CDR1 is KGHSH and CDR2 is LQKENI. J was trimmed by 5 bases and V by 3 bases; bases with no gene match: 21. The CDR3 length is 20 residues.